One sample yielded the 23 T cell receptor beta chains listed below, sequenced in a study of PD-L1 blockade in urothelial cancer. Time point of the sample: peripheral blood 6 weeks after treatment start. Libraries were prepared by immunoSEQ multiplex PCR; TCRdb keeps only in-frame clonotypes and omits some of them. The table shows 90,000 to 130,000 clones, with more than 85% occurring only once. Specimen: PBMCs, collected around atezolizumab (anti-PD-L1) treatment. Every receptor here comes from a man aged 55 to 70 with urothelial cancer.

The DNA for the CDR3 is TGTGCCAGCAGCCAAGAGGTAATAGCCTACGAGCAGTACTTC. Translated, it gives CASSQEVIAYEQYF. The genes are TRBV4-2 and TRBJ2-7; no definite D call. There are 14 residues in the CDR3. Per germline, CDR1 LGHNA and CDR2 YNFKEQ. Trimming pared 0 bases from V and 2 bases from J, leaving 8 bases between.

The rearrangement uses TRBV19 and TRBJ2-3; 8 bases fit TRBD2. V dropped 5 bases and J dropped 0; count of bases not matched to a gene: 4. Germline assignment: CDR1 LNHDA and CDR2 SQIVND (reference sequence). The CDR3 totals 15 residues. Written as DNA, the CDR3 is TGTGCCAGTAGTGCCTTAGCGGGAAGCACAGATACGCAGTATTTT. Amino acid sequence: CASSALAGSTDTQYF.

This clone appeared once. The chain uses TRBV5-1 and TRBJ1-2; 8 bases are shared with TRBD1. The CDR3 length is 14 residues. Trimming cost V 4 bases and J 3 bases; bases outside gene matches: 5. The germline CDR1 and CDR2 sequences are SGHRS and YFSETQ. DNA for the CDR3: TGCGCCAGCAGCATTGGACAGGGTGACTATGGCTACACCTTC. The encoded protein is CASSIGQGDYGYTF.

This clone was counted a few times. CDR3 in DNA: TGCAGCGTTGGTGAGACAGGGGGCTTCAACGAGCAGTACTTC. This translates into CSVGETGGFNEQYF. V usage is TRBV29-1 and J usage is TRBJ2-7; 10 bases fit TRBD1. CDR3 length: 14 residues. V trimming: 4 bases; J trimming: 5 bases; junction bases outside the gene matches: 8. CDR1 SQVTM and CDR2 ANQGSEA come from the germline V gene.

The genes are TRBV5-1 and TRBJ2-5; TRBD2 matches at 11 bases. The CDR3 extends over 16 amino acids. CDR1 and CDR2 from the germline V gene are SGHRS and YFSETQ. V gave up 4 bases and J gave up 2 bases; unmatched junction bases: 7. The CDR3 nucleotides read TGCGCCAGCAGCAAGGGGACTAGCGGACTTCAAGAGACCCAGTACTTC. The encoded protein is CASSKGTSGLQETQYF.

This clone has just one count. V usage is TRBV9 and J usage is TRBJ2-1; TRBD2 matches at 8 bases. Losses at the gene ends were 1 base for V and 8 bases for J; bases not matched to a gene: 17. Germline assignment: CDR1 SGDLS and CDR2 YYNGEE. This CDR3 is built from 18 residues. In nucleotides, the CDR3 is TGTGCCAGCAGCGTAAGTGTGGCAGCGGGGGCCCGTCCCTATGAGCAGTTCTTC. Its protein product is CASSVSVAAGARPYEQFF.

In regard to this clone: The same CDR3 is also encoded by other DNA sequences in this sample. V usage is TRBV4-3 and J usage is TRBJ2-5, with 10 bases that match TRBD2. The CDR3 is 18 residues long. Per the germline V gene, CDR1 is LGHNA and CDR2 is YSLEER. V shed 1 base and J 5 bases; nucleotides not matched to a gene: 13. The CDR3 spells CASSQVVVGAGGLETQYF. The CDR3 coding sequence is TGCGCCAGCAGCCAAGTTGTCGTAGGAGCGGGGGGGCTGGAGACCCAGTACTTC.

In this sample, this clone turned up a few times. V and J are TRBV5-1 and TRBJ1-1, with D possibly TRBD1 on 5 matching bases. Germline CDR1 and CDR2: SGHRS and YFSETQ. This CDR3 is 15 amino acids long. Trimming stripped 0 bases from V and 1 base from J, with 10 bases between. The DNA of the CDR3 is TGCGCCAGCAGCTTGGGCACTCAGGGGAACACTGAAGCTTTCTTT. It codes for CASSLGTQGNTEAFF.

A single count supports this clone. This chain uses TRBV19 with TRBJ1-5; 10 bases map to TRBD1. In germline, CDR1 is LNHDA, CDR2 SQIVND (reference sequence). This CDR3 contains 15 residues. After removal of 5 bases from V and 6 bases from J, the junction contained 7 bases not matched to a gene. CDR3 DNA sequence: TGTGCCAGTAGTTCGACAGGGGGCATGGGTCAGCCCCAGCATTTT. As protein: CASSSTGGMGQPQHF. Full variable domain (outside the CDR3, taken from reference TRBV19 and TRBJ1-5): DGGITQSPKYLFRKEGQNVTLSCEQNLNHDAMYWYRQDPGQGLRLIYYSQIVNDFQKGDIAEGYSVSREKKESFPLTVTSAQKNPTAFYLCASSSTGGMGQPQHFGDGTRLSIL.

This sequence joins TRBV5-5 and TRBJ1-4, with 9 bases fitting TRBD1. Per the germline V gene, CDR1 is SGHKS and CDR2 is YYEKEE (reference sequence). This CDR3 spans 14 amino acids. Unmatched junction bases numbered 6, after V lost 5 bases and J lost 7 bases. The CDR3 DNA reads as TGTGCCAGCAGATTGACAGGGGGTGGTGAAAAACTGTTTTTT. Amino acid sequence: CASRLTGGGEKLFF.

The CDR3 region has the DNA TGTGCCAGCAGCCAGGAAGTACTAGAGACAGATACGCAGTATTTT. Protein: CASSQEVLETDTQYF. The chain is built from TRBV4-2 and TRBJ2-3; D perhaps matches TRBD2 (5 bases). The CDR3 is 15 residues long. Germline assignment: CDR1 LGHNA and CDR2 YNFKEQ. The ends were cut back, 3 bases at V and 3 bases at J, with 13 bases in the middle.

This clone has a single count. The J gene is TRBJ2-7, the V gene TRBV7-2; D remains unclear. V lost 5 bases and J 0 bases, leaving 11 bases between the germline ends. CDR1 and CDR2 from the germline V gene are SGHTA and FQGNSA. The CDR3 sequence is 14 residues long. This CDR3 is CASSASGVSYEQYF. CDR3 coding DNA: TGTGCCAGCAGCGCCTCAGGTGTCTCCTACGAGCAGTACTTC.

The chain joins TRBV4-3 to TRBJ2-3; TRBD1 is a possible D gene (7 bases). Trimming left V 0 bases short and J 1 base short, with 11 bases between. Germline loops: CDR1 LGHNA, CDR2 YSLEER. The CDR3 has 16 amino acids. The CDR3 sequence: CASSQDLRGGTDTQYF. DNA of the CDR3: TGCGCCAGCAGCCAAGATCTCAGGGGGGGCACAGATACGCAGTATTTT.

This clone was recorded once. This chain uses TRBV5-1 with TRBJ2-5, with 9 bases matching TRBD1. V was clipped by 7 bases and J by 2 bases; unmatched bases: 15. Germline CDR1 reads SGHRS; CDR2 reads YFSETQ. The CDR3 extends over 17 amino acids. The DNA for the CDR3 is TGCGCCAGCGTATCCACAGGGGCGGACAGGGGTCAAGAGACCCAGTACTTC. This encodes CASVSTGADRGQETQYF.

The sample holds one count of this clone. V and J are TRBV4-1 and TRBJ1-2; D remains ambiguous. There are 15 residues in the CDR3. The V gene's germline CDR1 is MGHRA and CDR2 YSYEKL. V was cut by 3 bases and J by 4 bases, with 15 bases left in between. CDR3 residues: CASSQQEVGSYGYTF. The CDR3 coding sequence is TGCGCCAGCAGCCAGCAGGAGGTCGGATCCTATGGCTACACCTTC.

The chain employs TRBV5-1 and TRBJ1-3, with 9 nucleotides matching TRBD1. V gave up 0 bases and J gave up 1 base; unmatched junction bases: 11. Germline loops: CDR1 SGHRS, CDR2 YFSETQ. This CDR3 spans 19 amino acids. CDR3 in amino acids: CASSLAGTGLLESGNTIYF. The CDR3 coding sequence is TGCGCCAGCAGCTTGGCCGGGACAGGGTTATTAGAGTCTGGAAACACCATATATTTT.

The CDR3: CASSPGLSAGPDTQYF. CDR3 sequence (DNA): TGTGCCAGCAGCCCTGGACTATCCGCGGGGCCAGATACGCAGTATTTT. This chain links TRBV9 with TRBJ2-3, with D possibly matching TRBD2 (6 bases). The germline V gene encodes CDR1 SGDLS and CDR2 YYNGEE. Between the trimmed V and J ends, which lost 4 bases and 4 bases, there was a span of 19 bases. This CDR3 has 16 residues.

The chain combines TRBV5-1 with TRBJ1-3; no firm D call. CDR3 length: 13 amino acids. Germline assignment: CDR1 SGHRS and CDR2 YFSETQ. V was cut by 4 bases and J by 3 bases, with 8 bases left in between. The DNA for the CDR3 is TGCGCCAGCAGCGAGGAAATTGGAAACACCATATATTTT. Its translation: CASSEEIGNTIYF.

The rearrangement joins TRBV5-1 to TRBJ2-2; TRBD1 matches at 8 bases. The V segment lost 5 bases and the J segment 1 base; nucleotides outside the gene matches: 4. Germline V gives CDR1 SGHRS, CDR2 YFSETQ. This CDR3 contains 15 residues. DNA of the CDR3: TGCGCCAGCAGACCGGGACAGGAGAACACCGGGGAGCTGTTTTTT. The encoded protein is CASRPGQENTGELFF.

The chain recombines TRBV11-2 with TRBJ1-1; weak D call: TRBD1 (5 bases). The CDR3 contains 13 residues. V lost 9 bases to trimming and J lost 1 base, with 12 bases between them. CDR1 and CDR2 (germline): SGHAT, FQNNGV. CDR3 DNA: TGTGCCAGTGCCAGCGGGACGAACACTGAAGCTTTCTTT. It yields the protein CASASGTNTEAFF.

The chain recombines TRBV4-2 with TRBJ1-3; D unresolved. CDR3 size: 15 residues. Germline assignment: CDR1 LGHNA and CDR2 YNFKEQ. V lost 0 bases and J lost 0, with 6 bases in between. CDR3 in DNA: TGTGCCAGCAGCCAAGACCCCAGCTCTGGAAACACCATATATTTT. As protein: CASSQDPSSGNTIYF.

This chain joins TRBV5-4 and TRBJ2-5; D might be TRBD1 (5 bases). The germline V gene encodes CDR1 SGHNT and CDR2 YYREEE (reference sequence). V was cut by 4 bases and J by 3 bases, with 16 bases left in between. This CDR3 contains 15 residues. The CDR3: CASSTQGKGEETQYF. DNA for the CDR3: TGTGCCAGCAGCACCCAGGGTAAAGGGGAAGAGACCCAGTACTTC.

The chain combines TRBV6-1 with TRBJ1-6; D is unclear. CDR1 and CDR2 from the germline V gene are MNHNS and SASEGT. The CDR3 is made up of 12 amino acids. The CDR3 DNA is TGTGTTACCCAATTACAGAATTCACCCCTCCACTTT. Translated, it gives CVTQLQNSPLHF.